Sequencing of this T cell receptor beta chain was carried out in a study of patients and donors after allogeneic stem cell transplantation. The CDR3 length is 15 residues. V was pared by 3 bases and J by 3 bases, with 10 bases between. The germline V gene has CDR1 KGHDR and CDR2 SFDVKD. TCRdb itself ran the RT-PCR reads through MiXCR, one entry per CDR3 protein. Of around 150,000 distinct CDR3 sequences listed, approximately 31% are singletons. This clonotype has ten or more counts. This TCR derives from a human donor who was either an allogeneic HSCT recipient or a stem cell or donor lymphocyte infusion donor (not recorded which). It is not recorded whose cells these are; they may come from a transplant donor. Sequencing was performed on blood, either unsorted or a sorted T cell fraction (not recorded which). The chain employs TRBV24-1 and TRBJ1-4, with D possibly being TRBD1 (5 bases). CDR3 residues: CATSDPRQPNEKLFF. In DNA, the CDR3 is TGTGCCACCAGTGATCCCCGACAGCCTAATGAAAAACTGTTTTTT.